What follows are 4 T cell receptor beta chains derived from one specimen sequenced in a study of T cell responses to AZD1222 COVID-19 vaccine. Sequenced by immunoSEQ multiplex PCR; TCRdb stores in-frame clones only, minus some. The data hold roughly 120,000 clones, with 91% observed a single time. The material sequenced was peripheral blood, taken on day 0 of AZD1222 vaccination. The receptor source for this set is an adult in good health.

CDR3: CASSVMRALSNQPQHF. CDR3 nucleotides: TGTGCCAGCAGTGTGATGAGGGCTTTGAGCAATCAGCCCCAGCATTTT. This sequence joins TRBV2 and TRBJ1-5; D gene uncertain. Germline V gene sequence: CDR1 SNHLY, CDR2 FYNNEI. The CDR3 is 16 residues long. Trimming shortened V by 4 bases and J by 1 base, and 14 bases separated the two germline ends.

V usage is TRBV7-9 and J usage is TRBJ2-3; possibly TRBD1 for D (6 bases). V gave up 4 bases and J gave up 4 bases, with 9 bases separating them. Germline V gives CDR1 SEHNR, CDR2 FQNEAQ (reference sequence). The CDR3 length is 13 residues. For the CDR3, the DNA is TGTGCCAGCAGCTCGACAGGCGCAGATACGCAGTATTTT. Encoded protein: CASSSTGADTQYF. Together with reference TRBV7-9 and TRBJ2-3, the CDR3 gives the full variable domain: DTGVSQNPRHKITKRGQNVTFRCDPISEHNRLYWYRQTLGQGPEFLTYFQNEAQLEKSRLLSDRFSAERPKGSFSTLEIQRTEQGDSAMYLCASSSTGADTQYFGPGTRLTVL.

J is TRBJ1-5 and V is TRBV12-3 or TRBV12-4; no definite D call. This CDR3 has 12 amino acids. With 8 bases removed from V and 3 bases from J, the gap between germline ends came to 8 bases. CDR3 residues: CASARTNQPQHF. The CDR3 region has the DNA TGTGCCAGCGCCAGGACCAATCAGCCCCAGCATTTT.

This sequence joins TRBV5-1 and TRBJ1-1; TRBD1 might be the D (5 bases). Per germline, CDR1 SGHRS and CDR2 YFSETQ. Trimming cost V 1 base and J 3 bases, with 7 bases left between them. This CDR3 is built from 13 residues. CDR3 sequence (DNA): TGCGCCAGCAGCTTGTGGGGGGACACTGAAGCTTTCTTT. This codes for CASSLWGDTEAFF.